The 28 T cell receptor beta chains reported below all come from one sample, sequenced in a study of cytomegalovirus exposure and HLA in healthy donors (dated by TCRdb to 2017 to 2019). The library was generated by the immunoSEQ multiplex PCR assay. For the multiplex PCR, a mixture combining 60 forward primers for TCR Vbeta segments and 13 reverse primers for TCR Jbeta segments was used. This immuneACCESS table, as held by TCRdb, lists in-frame sequences with V and J called but not all clones. Of the missing ones, under half trace to an unresolved V gene in checked studies; the others have no known cause. This sample comprises 150,000 to 200,000 clones, approximately 83% of them detected only once. Over 3% of the sample comes from the top ten. Sequenced material: PBMCs. The receptors originated from a male donor in good health and CMV-seronegative.

Here the CDR3 reads CASSPPGLGYESNQPQHF. CDR3 DNA: TGTGCCAGTAGTCCGCCGGGGTTGGGGTACGAAAGCAATCAGCCCCAGCATTTT. This chain joins TRBV19 and TRBJ1-5; no reliable D call. The CDR3 runs to 18 residues. The V gene lost 5 bases and the J gene lost 1 base, with 21 bases spanning the gap. In germline, CDR1 is LNHDA, CDR2 SQIVND (reference sequence).

The chain carries TRBV9 and TRBJ2-3; 8 bases match TRBD2. Germline CDR1 SGDLS, CDR2 YYNGEE. The CDR3 consists of 15 residues. The J segment lost 8 bases and the V segment lost 0 bases, leaving 8 bases of the junction unmatched. CDR3 amino acids: CASSVGRGVSGTQYF. In nucleotides, the CDR3 is TGTGCCAGCAGCGTAGGGCGGGGGGTAAGCGGTACGCAGTATTTT.

The chain employs TRBV7-8 and TRBJ1-5, with D unclear. The CDR3 spans 12 residues. The V gene lost 2 bases and the J gene lost 12 bases, with 11 bases spanning the gap. The V gene's germline CDR1 is SGHVS and CDR2 FQNEAQ. DNA of the CDR3: TGTGCCAGCAGCTTACCCCCCTCGAGCCAGCATTTT. This sequence encodes CASSLPPSSQHF. Filled out from reference TRBV7-8 and TRBJ1-5, the complete variable domain reads GAGVSQSPRYKVAKRGQDVALRCDPISGHVSLFWYQQALGQGPEFLTYFQNEAQLDKSGLPSDRFFAERPEGSVSTLKIQRTQQEDSAVYLCASSLPPSSQHFGDGTRLSIL.

This clone was observed a single time. The V gene is TRBV28, the J gene TRBJ2-7, with 12 bases lining up with TRBD1. Unmatched junction bases numbered 6, after V lost 5 bases and J lost 4 bases. CDR1 and CDR2 from the germline V gene are MDHEN and SYDVKM. The CDR3 spans 15 residues. CDR3 nucleotides: TGTGCCAGCAGTACCCGGGACAGGGGGCGTTACGAGCAGTACTTC. This translates into CASSTRDRGRYEQYF.

This clone occurred a few times. The chain combines TRBV30 with TRBJ2-1; 10 bases are a match to TRBD2. V lost 4 bases, J lost 7 bases, and 7 bases stayed unmatched. The CDR3 covers 14 residues. Germline CDR1 GTSNPN, CDR2 SVGIG (reference sequence). The CDR3 protein is CAWTGSGRWNEQFF. For the CDR3, the DNA is TGTGCCTGGACCGGTAGCGGGAGGTGGAATGAGCAGTTCTTC. Full variable domain (rest looked up from reference TRBV30 and TRBJ2-1): SQTIHQWPATLVQPVGSPLSLECTVEGTSNPNLYWYRQAAGRGLQLLFYSVGIGQISSEVPQNLSASRPQDRQFILSSKKLLLSDSGFYLCAWTGSGRWNEQFFGPGTRLTVL.

This clone was observed a handful of times. The chain joins TRBV7-3 to TRBJ2-1, with D tentatively TRBD1 (5 bases). Germline CDR1 reads SGHTA; CDR2 reads FQGTGA. The CDR3 loop spans 15 amino acids. The ends were cut back, 8 bases at V and 1 base at J, with 15 bases in the middle. CDR3 coding DNA: TGTGCCAGCGGGGCAGGCCCGCCTTCCTACAATGAGCAGTTCTTC. It is translated as CASGAGPPSYNEQFF.

This clone occurred once. The chain recombines TRBV28 with TRBJ1-3; 7 nucleotides line up with TRBD1. CDR1 MDHEN and CDR2 SYDVKM come from the germline V gene. V gave up 4 bases and J gave up 4 bases; unmatched junction bases: 10. The CDR3 is 16 residues long. The CDR3 loop is CASSSLTGRLGNTIYF. CDR3 DNA: TGTGCCAGCAGTTCATTGACAGGGCGCCTAGGAAACACCATATATTTT.

The chain combines TRBV28 with TRBJ1-5, with 7 bases matching TRBD1. From germline, CDR1 is MDHEN and CDR2 SYDVKM. V lost 4 bases and J lost 0; bases outside the gene matches: 3. CDR3 size: 15 residues. For the CDR3, the DNA is TGTGCCAGCAGTTCGGGACAGCATAGCAATCAGCCCCAGCATTTT. It codes for CASSSGQHSNQPQHF.

This clone has a single count. The chain employs TRBV28 and TRBJ2-5, with D possibly matching TRBD1 (6 bases). V was shortened by 7 bases and J by 7 bases, with 16 bases between the two germline ends. Germline loops: CDR1 MDHEN, CDR2 SYDVKM. This CDR3 is built from 13 residues. CDR3 nucleotides: TGTGCCAGCATAGCCGGGACATCGGGGACCCAGTACTTC. This codes for CASIAGTSGTQYF.

V gene TRBV2 combines with J gene TRBJ1-2, with D hard to call. CDR3 size: 15 residues. Germline V gene sequence: CDR1 SNHLY, CDR2 FYNNEI. Trimming removed 3 bases from V and 7 bases from J, with 18 bases in between. As DNA, the CDR3 is TGTGCCAGCAGTGAGGATGCGGCCTTCTTCTCTGGCTACACCTTC. Protein product: CASSEDAAFFSGYTF.

The chain uses TRBV5-8 and TRBJ1-4; possible D gene TRBD1, 5 bases. V lost 1 base to trimming and J lost 3 bases, with 10 bases between them. The CDR3 contains 15 residues. Germline V gene sequence: CDR1 SGHTS, CDR2 YDEGEE. CDR3 sequence reads: CASSLNWGANEKLFF. The DNA of the CDR3 is TGTGCCAGCAGCTTGAATTGGGGGGCTAATGAAAAACTGTTTTTT.

V is TRBV6-4 and J is TRBJ1-3, with 11 positions matching TRBD1. The CDR3 spans 20 residues. V lost 5 bases to trimming and J lost 4 bases; unmatched junction nucleotides: 19. Germline-derived CDR1 and CDR2 are MRHNA and SNTAGT. CDR3: CASSNTRLGGQGGIGNTIYF. CDR3 bases: TGTGCCAGCAGTAATACCCGATTAGGGGGACAGGGGGGAATAGGAAACACCATATATTTT.

The chain joins TRBV11-1 to TRBJ2-7; 8 positions agree with TRBD1. The V gene's germline CDR1 is SGHAT and CDR2 FQDESV (reference sequence). J gave up 6 bases and V 4 bases, and 5 bases lay outside the gene matches. The CDR3 is 13 amino acids. CDR3 DNA: TGTGCCAGCAGCTACAGGGGGATAGGCGAGCAGTACTTC. This sequence encodes CASSYRGIGEQYF.

The chain carries TRBV20-1 and TRBJ1-2; 7 nucleotides agree with TRBD1. J lost 5 bases, V lost 4 bases, and 1 base had no gene match. The CDR3 is made up of 11 amino acids. Germline V gives CDR1 DFQATT, CDR2 SNEGSKA (reference sequence). DNA of the CDR3: TGCAGTGCTAAGGGGGCTTATGGCTACACCTTC. It specifies CSAKGAYGYTF.

The sample holds a few counts of this clone. This sequence joins TRBV27 and TRBJ2-2, with 7 bases identical to TRBD2. The CDR3 extends over 15 amino acids. The V and J ends lost 8 bases and 4 bases, in that order; junction bases with no gene match: 10. The germline gives CDR1 MNHEY, CDR2 SMNVEV (reference sequence). CDR3 amino acids: CASQLLAESTGELFF. For the CDR3, the DNA is TGTGCCAGCCAACTTCTAGCGGAGAGCACCGGGGAGCTGTTTTTT.

This chain connects TRBV10-3 to TRBJ2-3, with 8 bases fitting TRBD1. Germline trimming cut 4 bases from V and 4 bases from J; bases unmatched to any gene: 7. Per the germline V gene, CDR1 is ENHRY and CDR2 is SYGVKD. The CDR3 is 15 residues long. For the CDR3, the DNA is TGTGCCATCAGTGGAGACAGGGGTGCCCCAGATACGCAGTATTTT. Translation: CAISGDRGAPDTQYF.

The table lists this clone with a few counts. This chain uses TRBV30 with TRBJ2-3; 10 bases line up with TRBD2. Trimming removed 6 bases from V and 2 bases from J; junction bases left unmatched: 20. This CDR3 spans 19 amino acids. Per the germline V gene, CDR1 is GTSNPN and CDR2 is SVGIG (reference sequence). Written as DNA, the CDR3 is TGTGCCTGCCCCACCCCGGATCCTAGCGGGGGCTCGGTCACAGATACGCAGTATTTT. Its translation: CACPTPDPSGGSVTDTQYF.

V gene TRBV28 combines with J gene TRBJ1-5; D possibly corresponds to TRBD1 (6 bases). Germline assignment: CDR1 MDHEN and CDR2 SYDVKM. This CDR3 has 17 amino acids. Trimming took off 2 bases at V and 0 bases at J, with 14 bases between the two ends. Here the CDR3 reads CASSLIGGVGSNQPQHF. The DNA of the CDR3 is TGTGCCAGCAGTTTAATAGGGGGAGTGGGTAGCAATCAGCCCCAGCATTTT.

The genes are TRBV29-1 and TRBJ1-1; D perhaps matches TRBD1 (5 bases). Germline CDR1 reads SQVTM; CDR2 reads ANQGSEA. The CDR3 contains 13 residues. The V and J ends lost 7 bases and 2 bases respectively, with 14 bases between them. The CDR3 loop reads CSARGGPNTEAFF. CDR3 bases: TGCAGCGCCCGCGGGGGACCTAACACTGAAGCTTTCTTT.

V usage is TRBV19 and J usage is TRBJ1-6; no reliable D call. Germline loops: CDR1 LNHDA, CDR2 SQIVND (reference sequence). Trimming pared 6 bases from V and 7 bases from J, leaving 16 bases between. The CDR3 sequence is 15 residues long. CDR3 DNA: TGTGCCAGTAGCATCGTTATGGGAGAGAATTCACCCCTCCACTTT. Protein sequence: CASSIVMGENSPLHF.

The chain carries TRBV28 and TRBJ1-4; the match to TRBD1 covers 7 bases. Germline values: CDR1 MDHEN, CDR2 SYDVKM. This CDR3 is built from 16 residues. The junction had 7 bases not matched to a gene; V was cut back by 6 bases and J by 0 bases. The CDR3 bases are TGTGCCAGCAGCGGACAGGAGCTTACAACTAATGAAAAACTGTTTTTT. Encoded protein: CASSGQELTTNEKLFF.

This clone was observed a handful of times. The CDR3 DNA reads as TGTGCCAGCAGATTGACAGGAGTATATGGCTACACCTTC. This translates into CASRLTGVYGYTF. The chain combines TRBV6-5 with TRBJ1-2, with TRBD1 as a possible D gene (6 bases). V was trimmed by 6 bases and J by 5 bases, leaving 13 bases between them. CDR3 length equals 13 residues. The germline gives CDR1 MNHEY, CDR2 SVGAGI.

This clone has only a few counts. The sample holds other DNA sequences that translate to the same CDR3. The chain is built from TRBV6-4 and TRBJ2-3; maybe TRBD2 (5 bases). The V end was cut by 0 bases, the J end by 0 bases, with 7 bases between. The CDR3 spans 15 residues. In germline, CDR1 is MRHNA, CDR2 SNTAGT. The CDR3 loop is CASSDSGGSTDTQYF. Written as DNA, the CDR3 is TGTGCCAGCAGTGACTCGGGCGGGAGCACAGATACGCAGTATTTT.

There are a few counts of this clone. The chain uses TRBV7-3 and TRBJ2-3, with TRBD1 matching 8 bases. Trimming at V came to 4 bases and at J to 6 bases, leaving 3 bases not matched to a gene. Looked up from germline, CDR1 is SGHTA and CDR2 is FQGTGA. This CDR3 is 13 amino acids long. The CDR3: CASSSRDRDTQYF. CDR3 bases: TGTGCCAGCAGCTCCCGGGACAGGGATACGCAGTATTTT. Supplemented by reference TRBV7-3 and TRBJ2-3, the full variable domain reads GAGVSQTPSNKVTEKGKYVELRCDPISGHTALYWYRQSLGQGPEFLIYFQGTGAADDSGLPNDRFFAVRPEGSVSTLKIQRTERGDSAVYLCASSSRDRDTQYFGPGTRLTVL.

J is TRBJ2-5 and V is TRBV13; 7 bases fit TRBD2. The end of the DNA aligns better with TRBJ2-7, so the J call may be wrong. CDR3 size: 14 residues. CDR1 PRHDT and CDR2 FYEKMQ come from the germline V gene (reference sequence). Written as DNA, the CDR3 is TGTGCCAGCAGCTTGCCGGGACTAAACTACGAGCAGTACTTC. Encoded protein: CASSLPGLNYEQYF.

The V and J genes are TRBV7-3 and TRBJ2-7; tentatively, D is TRBD1 (6 bases). Germline V gene sequence: CDR1 SGHTA, CDR2 FQGTGA. This CDR3 spans 19 amino acids. V was cut by 4 bases and J by 5 bases, with 30 bases left in between. DNA for the CDR3: TGTGCCAGCAGCTCGAAGACTTATAAACAGGGCCCGTCCAACCACGAGCAGTACTTC. It is translated as CASSSKTYKQGPSNHEQYF.

V is TRBV7-2 and J is TRBJ2-7; 7 bases map to TRBD2. CDR1 SGHTA and CDR2 FQGNSA come from the germline V gene. Germline trimming cut 4 bases from V and 11 bases from J; bases unmatched to any gene: 20. The CDR3 loop spans 16 amino acids. The DNA of the CDR3 is TGTGCCAGCAGCTCTGGTTGGGTAGCGGGTTTGAGGAGCAAGTACTTC. This sequence encodes CASSSGWVAGLRSKYF.

This chain links TRBV28 with TRBJ1-5; D unresolved. Trimming took 0 bases from V and 3 from J, leaving 6 bases between them. Germline V CDR1 and CDR2: MDHEN, SYDVKM. This CDR3 is built from 14 residues. The CDR3 spells CASSLWADNQPQHF. Here the CDR3 DNA reads TGTGCCAGCAGTTTATGGGCCGACAATCAGCCCCAGCATTTT.